This T cell receptor beta chain appears in the sequencing data of a study of shared clonotypes between healthy human individuals. Across the study: CD4 naive and CD4 memory each took three plates per donor, while CD8 naive took two and CD8 memory one.

The V gene's germline CDR1 is KGHSH and CDR2 LQKENI. CDR3 size: 14 residues. V gave up 6 bases and J gave up 3 bases, with 12 bases separating them. On this clone: No antigen is known for it.

Once extracted for a subset, genomic DNA was divided evenly among several immunoSEQ plates. TCRdb's table, derived via immunoSEQ multiplex PCR, lists solely in-frame clones and lacks some. This table has 2 million to 3 million clones, more than 85% appearing once. Each of the donors was a healthy adult who was HIV-negative and had not had a recent acute infection or vaccination. Study results and limitations: Shared clonotypes: approximately 5.3% naive CD4, around 3.5% naive CD8, less than 2.5% memory CD4, 0.4% to 0.45% memory CD8.

The material sequenced was naive CD4+ T cells from PBMCs. Subset described: CD45RA+ positively selected. V and J are TRBV18 and TRBJ2-4; tentatively, D is TRBD1 or TRBD2 (6 bases each). This receptor was identified in a man in his late teens or twenties in good health. Some clones in this sample may be carry-over from other donors' samples. CDR3 sequence (DNA): TGTGCCAGCTCGCCAGAGGGGGGCAAAAACATTCAGTACTTC. Translation gives CASSPEGGKNIQYF. Supplemented by reference TRBV18 and TRBJ2-4, the full variable domain reads NAGVMQNPRHLVRRRGQEARLRCSPMKGHSHVYWYRQLPEEGLKFMVYLQKENIIDESGMPKERFSAEFPKEGPSILRIQQVVRGDSAAYFCASSPEGGKNIQYFGAGTRLSVL.